The present TCR beta chain was sequenced within a study of T-cell memory formation after mild COVID-19. TCRdb re-derived calls from the 5' RACE reads in MiXCR, one entry per CDR3 protein. The sample holds 400,000 to 550,000 distinct CDR3 sequences, around a quarter seen once. This clonotype has a handful of counts. The CDR3 is 16 residues long. Looked up from germline, CDR1 is SGHRS and CDR2 is YFSETQ. The junction had 6 bases not matched to a gene; V was cut back by 7 bases and J by 0 bases. Material: PBMCs or a T cell subset sorted from them (not recorded which). This sequence was found in an adult woman who had mild COVID-19 (a few samples of this study predate the infection). Cell type and time point are not known. V gene TRBV5-1 combines with J gene TRBJ2-2, with 10 positions matching TRBD1. This chain's CDR3 is CASAQTGGANTGELFF. In nucleotides, the CDR3 is TGCGCCAGCGCCCAGACAGGGGGCGCGAACACCGGGGAGCTGTTTTTT.